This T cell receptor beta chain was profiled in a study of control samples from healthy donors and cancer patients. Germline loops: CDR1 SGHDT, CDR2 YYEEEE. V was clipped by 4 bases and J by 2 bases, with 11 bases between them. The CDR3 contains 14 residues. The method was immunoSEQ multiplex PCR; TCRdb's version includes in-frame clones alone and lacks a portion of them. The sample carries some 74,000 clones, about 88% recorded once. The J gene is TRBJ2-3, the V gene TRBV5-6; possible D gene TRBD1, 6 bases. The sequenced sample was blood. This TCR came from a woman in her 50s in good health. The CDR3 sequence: CASSVRGTTDTQYF. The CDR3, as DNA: TGTGCCAGCAGCGTTAGGGGGACCACAGATACGCAGTATTTT.